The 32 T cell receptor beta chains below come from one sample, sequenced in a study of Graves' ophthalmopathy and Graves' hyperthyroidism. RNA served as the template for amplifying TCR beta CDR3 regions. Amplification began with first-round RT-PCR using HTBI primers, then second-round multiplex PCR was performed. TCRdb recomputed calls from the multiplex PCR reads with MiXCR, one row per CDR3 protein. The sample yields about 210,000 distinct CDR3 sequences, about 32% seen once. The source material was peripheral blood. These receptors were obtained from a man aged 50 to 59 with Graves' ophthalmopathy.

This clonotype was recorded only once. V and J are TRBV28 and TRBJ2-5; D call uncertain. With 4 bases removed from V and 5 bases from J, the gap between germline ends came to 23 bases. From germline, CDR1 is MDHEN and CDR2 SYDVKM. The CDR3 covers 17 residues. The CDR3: CASSSPPGTGPAETQYF. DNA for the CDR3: TGTGCCAGCAGTTCCCCCCCCGGAACCGGCCCCGCCGAGACCCAGTACTTC.

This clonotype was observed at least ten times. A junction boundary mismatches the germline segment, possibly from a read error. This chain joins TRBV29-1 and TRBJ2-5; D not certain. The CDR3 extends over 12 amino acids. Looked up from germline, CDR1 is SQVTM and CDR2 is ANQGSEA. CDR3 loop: CSVEANQETQYF. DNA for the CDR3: TGCAGCGTGGAAGCTAATCAAGAGACCCAGTACTTC. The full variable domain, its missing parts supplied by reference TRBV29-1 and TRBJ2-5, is SAVISQKPSRDICQRGTSLTIQCQVDSQVTMMFWYRQQPGQSLTLIATANQGSEATYESGFVIDKFPISRPNLTFSTLTVSNMSPEDSSIYLCSVEANQETQYFGPGTRLLVL.

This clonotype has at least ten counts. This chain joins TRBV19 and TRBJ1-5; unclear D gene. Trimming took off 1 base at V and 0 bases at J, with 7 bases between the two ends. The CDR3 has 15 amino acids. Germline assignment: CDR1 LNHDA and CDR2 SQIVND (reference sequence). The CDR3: CASSIGDYSNQPQHF. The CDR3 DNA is TGTGCCAGTAGTATAGGTGATTATAGCAATCAGCCCCAGCATTTT.

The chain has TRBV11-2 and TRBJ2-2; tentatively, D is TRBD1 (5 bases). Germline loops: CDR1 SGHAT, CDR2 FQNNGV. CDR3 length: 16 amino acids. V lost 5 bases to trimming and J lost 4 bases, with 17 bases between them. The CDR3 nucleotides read TGTGCCAGCAGCCCCAGACAGAGGCGAGGCACCGGGGAGCTGTTTTTT. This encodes CASSPRQRRGTGELFF.

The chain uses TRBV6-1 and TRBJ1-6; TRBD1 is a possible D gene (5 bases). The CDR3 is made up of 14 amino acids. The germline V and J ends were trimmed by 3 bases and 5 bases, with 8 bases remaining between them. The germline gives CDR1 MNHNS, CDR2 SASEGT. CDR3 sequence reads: CASSDRGDNSPLHF. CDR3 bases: TGTGCCAGCAGTGACCGGGGGGATAATTCACCCCTCCACTTT.

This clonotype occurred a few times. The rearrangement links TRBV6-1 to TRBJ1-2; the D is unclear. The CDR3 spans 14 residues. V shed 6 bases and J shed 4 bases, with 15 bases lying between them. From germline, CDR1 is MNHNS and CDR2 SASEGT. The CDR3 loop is CASSELPNSYGYTF. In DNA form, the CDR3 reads TGTGCCAGCAGCGAACTACCAAACTCCTATGGCTACACCTTC.

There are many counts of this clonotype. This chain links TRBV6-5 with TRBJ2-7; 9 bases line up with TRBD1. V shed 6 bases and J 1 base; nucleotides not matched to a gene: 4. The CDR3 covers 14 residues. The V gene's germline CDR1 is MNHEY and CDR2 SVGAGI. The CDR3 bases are TGTGCCAGCAGGGTGACAGGGGGGTCCTACGAGCAGTACTTC. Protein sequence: CASRVTGGSYEQYF.

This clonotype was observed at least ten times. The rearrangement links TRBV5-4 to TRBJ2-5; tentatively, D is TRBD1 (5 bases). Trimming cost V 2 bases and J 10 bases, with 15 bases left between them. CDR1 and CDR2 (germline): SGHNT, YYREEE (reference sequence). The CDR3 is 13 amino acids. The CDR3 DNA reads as TGTGCCAGCAGCTTCAGCCCTCAGGGCGGCCAGTACTTC. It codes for CASSFSPQGGQYF.

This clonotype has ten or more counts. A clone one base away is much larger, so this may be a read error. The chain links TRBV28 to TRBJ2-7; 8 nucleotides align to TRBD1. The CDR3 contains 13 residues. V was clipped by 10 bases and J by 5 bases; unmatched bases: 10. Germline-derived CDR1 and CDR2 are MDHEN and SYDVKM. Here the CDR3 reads CATQGQVSHEQYF. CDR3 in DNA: TGTGCCACCCAGGGACAGGTGTCCCACGAGCAGTACTTC.

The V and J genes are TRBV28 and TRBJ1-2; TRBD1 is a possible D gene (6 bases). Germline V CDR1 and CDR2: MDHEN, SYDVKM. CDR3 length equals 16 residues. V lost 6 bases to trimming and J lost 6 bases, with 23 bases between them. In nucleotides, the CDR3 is TGTGCCAGCAGACCCACCCCTCCCGGACAGATGGATGGCTACACCTTC. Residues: CASRPTPPGQMDGYTF.

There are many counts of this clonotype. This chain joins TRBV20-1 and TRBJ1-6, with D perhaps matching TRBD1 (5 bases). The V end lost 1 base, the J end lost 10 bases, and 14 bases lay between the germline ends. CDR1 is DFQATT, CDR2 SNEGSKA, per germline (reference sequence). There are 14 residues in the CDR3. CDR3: CSARVGMGTSPLHF. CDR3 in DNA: TGCAGTGCTAGAGTCGGGATGGGGACGTCACCCCTCCACTTT.

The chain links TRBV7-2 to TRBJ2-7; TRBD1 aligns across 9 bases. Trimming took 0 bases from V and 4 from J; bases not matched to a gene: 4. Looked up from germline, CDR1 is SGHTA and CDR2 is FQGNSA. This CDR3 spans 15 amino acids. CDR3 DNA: TGTGCCAGCAGCTTAGCCGGGACAGGGATTTACGAGCAGTACTTC. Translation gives CASSLAGTGIYEQYF.

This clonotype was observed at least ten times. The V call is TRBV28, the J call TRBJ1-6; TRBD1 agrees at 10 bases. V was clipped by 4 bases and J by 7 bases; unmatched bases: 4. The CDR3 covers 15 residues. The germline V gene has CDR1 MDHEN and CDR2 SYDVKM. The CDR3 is CASSSTGQGNSPLHF. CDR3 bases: TGTGCCAGCAGTTCCACGGGACAGGGGAATTCACCCCTCCACTTT.

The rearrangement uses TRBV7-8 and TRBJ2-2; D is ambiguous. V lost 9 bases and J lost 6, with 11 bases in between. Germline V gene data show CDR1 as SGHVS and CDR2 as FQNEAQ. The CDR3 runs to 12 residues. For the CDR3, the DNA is TGTGCCAGTCCACCCTCTCCCGGGGAGCTGTTTTTT. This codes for CASPPSPGELFF.

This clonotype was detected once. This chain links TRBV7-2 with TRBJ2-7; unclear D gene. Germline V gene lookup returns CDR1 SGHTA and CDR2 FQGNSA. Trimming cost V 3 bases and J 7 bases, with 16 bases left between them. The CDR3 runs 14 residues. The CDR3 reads CASSLVSASWEQYF. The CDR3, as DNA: TGTGCCAGCAGCTTGGTGAGCGCGTCTTGGGAGCAGTACTTC.

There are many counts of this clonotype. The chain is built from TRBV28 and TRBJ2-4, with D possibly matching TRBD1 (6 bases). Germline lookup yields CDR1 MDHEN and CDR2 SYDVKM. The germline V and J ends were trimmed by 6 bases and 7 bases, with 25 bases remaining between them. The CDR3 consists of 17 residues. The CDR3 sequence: CASRPNRDNQNGNIQYF. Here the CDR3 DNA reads TGTGCCAGCAGACCAAACCGGGACAATCAGAACGGGAACATTCAGTACTTC.

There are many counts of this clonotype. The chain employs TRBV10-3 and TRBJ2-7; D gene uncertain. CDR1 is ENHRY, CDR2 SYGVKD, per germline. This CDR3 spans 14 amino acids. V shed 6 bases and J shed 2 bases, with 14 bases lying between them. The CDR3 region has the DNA TGTGCCATCAGCCTCGAATCCCTTCCCTACGAGCAGTACTTC. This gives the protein CAISLESLPYEQYF.

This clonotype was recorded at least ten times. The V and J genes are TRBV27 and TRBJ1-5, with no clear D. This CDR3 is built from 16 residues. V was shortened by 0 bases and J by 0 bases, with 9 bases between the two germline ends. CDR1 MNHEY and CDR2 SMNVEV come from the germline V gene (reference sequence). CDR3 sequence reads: CASSLSPLVSNQPQHF. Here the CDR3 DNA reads TGTGCCAGCAGTTTATCCCCGCTGGTTAGCAATCAGCCCCAGCATTTT.

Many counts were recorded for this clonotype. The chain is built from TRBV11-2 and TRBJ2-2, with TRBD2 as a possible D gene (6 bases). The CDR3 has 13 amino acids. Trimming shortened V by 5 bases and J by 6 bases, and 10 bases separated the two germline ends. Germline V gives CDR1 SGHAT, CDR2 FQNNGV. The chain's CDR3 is CASSQGRPGELFF. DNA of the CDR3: TGTGCCAGCAGCCAAGGGAGGCCCGGGGAGCTGTTTTTT.

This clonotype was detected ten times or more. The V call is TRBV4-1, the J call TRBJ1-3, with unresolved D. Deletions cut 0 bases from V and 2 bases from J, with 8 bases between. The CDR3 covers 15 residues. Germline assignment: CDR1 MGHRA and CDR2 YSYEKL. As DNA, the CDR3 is TGCGCCAGCAGCCAAGATACGAGCACTGGAAACACCATATATTTT. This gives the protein CASSQDTSTGNTIYF.

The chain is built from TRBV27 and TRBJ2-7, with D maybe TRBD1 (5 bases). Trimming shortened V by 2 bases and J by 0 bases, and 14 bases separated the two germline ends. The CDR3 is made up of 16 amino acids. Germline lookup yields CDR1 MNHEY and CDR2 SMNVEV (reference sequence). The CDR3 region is CASSLSRTPSSYEQYF. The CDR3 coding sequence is TGTGCCAGCAGTTTAAGCAGGACACCGAGCTCCTACGAGCAGTACTTC.

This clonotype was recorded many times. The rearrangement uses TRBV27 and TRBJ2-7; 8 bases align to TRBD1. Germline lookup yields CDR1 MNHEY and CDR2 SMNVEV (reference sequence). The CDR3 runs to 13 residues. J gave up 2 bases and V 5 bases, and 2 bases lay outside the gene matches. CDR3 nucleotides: TGTGCCAGCAGTGGGACAGGAACCTACGAGCAGTACTTC. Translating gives CASSGTGTYEQYF.

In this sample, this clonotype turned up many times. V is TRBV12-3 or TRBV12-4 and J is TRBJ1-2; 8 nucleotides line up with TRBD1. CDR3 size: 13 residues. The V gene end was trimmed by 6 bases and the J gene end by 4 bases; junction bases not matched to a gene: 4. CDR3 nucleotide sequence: TGTGCCAGCAGCCCCGGGACAGGCTATGGCTACACCTTC. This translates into CASSPGTGYGYTF.

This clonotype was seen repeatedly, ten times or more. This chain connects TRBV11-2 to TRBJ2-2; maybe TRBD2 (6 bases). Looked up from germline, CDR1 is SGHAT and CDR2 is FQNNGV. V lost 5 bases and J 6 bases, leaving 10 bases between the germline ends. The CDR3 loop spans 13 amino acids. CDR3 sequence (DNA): TGTGCCAGCAGCCGCAGACTAGCCGGGGAGCTGTTTTTT. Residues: CASSRRLAGELFF.

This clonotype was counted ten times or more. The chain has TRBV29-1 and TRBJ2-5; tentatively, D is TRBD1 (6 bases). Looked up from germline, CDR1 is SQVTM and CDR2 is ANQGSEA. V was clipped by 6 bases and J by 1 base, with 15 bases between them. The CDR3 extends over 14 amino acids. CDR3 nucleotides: TGCAGCGTAAATCTACAGGGCCTCCAAGAGACCCAGTACTTC. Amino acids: CSVNLQGLQETQYF.

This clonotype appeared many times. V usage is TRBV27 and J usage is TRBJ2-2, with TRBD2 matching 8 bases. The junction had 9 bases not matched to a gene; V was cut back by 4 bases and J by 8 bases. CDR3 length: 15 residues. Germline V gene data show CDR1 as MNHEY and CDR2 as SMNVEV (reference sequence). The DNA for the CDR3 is TGTGCCAGCAGTTCCCTGGGCCGCGGGGGGGGGGAGCTGTTTTTT. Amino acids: CASSSLGRGGGELFF.

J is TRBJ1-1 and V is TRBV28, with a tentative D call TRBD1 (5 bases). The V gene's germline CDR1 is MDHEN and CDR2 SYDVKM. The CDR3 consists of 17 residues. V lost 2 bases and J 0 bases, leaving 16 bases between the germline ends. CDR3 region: CASSLRMRQIMNTEAFF. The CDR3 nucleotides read TGTGCCAGCAGTTTAAGGATGAGACAGATTATGAACACTGAAGCTTTCTTT.

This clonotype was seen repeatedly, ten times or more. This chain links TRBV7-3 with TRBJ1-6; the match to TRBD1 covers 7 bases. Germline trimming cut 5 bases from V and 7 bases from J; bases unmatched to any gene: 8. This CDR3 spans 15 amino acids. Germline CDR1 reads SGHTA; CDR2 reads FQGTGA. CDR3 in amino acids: CASSPGPGQNSPLHF. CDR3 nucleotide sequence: TGTGCCAGCAGCCCAGGGCCGGGACAGAATTCACCCCTCCACTTT.

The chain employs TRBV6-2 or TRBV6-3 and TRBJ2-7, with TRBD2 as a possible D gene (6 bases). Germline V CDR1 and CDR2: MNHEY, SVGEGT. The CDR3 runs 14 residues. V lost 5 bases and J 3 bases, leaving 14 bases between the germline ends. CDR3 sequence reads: CASSTEGIRYEQYF. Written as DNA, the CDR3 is TGTGCCAGCAGTACGGAGGGAATTCGCTACGAGCAGTACTTC.

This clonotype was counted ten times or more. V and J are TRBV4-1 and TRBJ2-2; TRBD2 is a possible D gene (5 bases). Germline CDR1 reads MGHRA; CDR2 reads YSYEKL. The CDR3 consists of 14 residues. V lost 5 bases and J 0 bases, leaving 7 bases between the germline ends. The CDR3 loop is CASSYGTNTGELFF. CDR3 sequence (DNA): TGCGCCAGCAGCTACGGGACGAACACCGGGGAGCTGTTTTTT.

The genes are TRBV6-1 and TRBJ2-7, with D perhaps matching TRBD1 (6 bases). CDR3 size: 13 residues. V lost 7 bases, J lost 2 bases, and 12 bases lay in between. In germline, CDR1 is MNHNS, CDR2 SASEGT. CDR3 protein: CASTRRDTYEQYF. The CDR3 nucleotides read TGTGCCAGCACCCGCCGGGACACCTACGAGCAGTACTTC.

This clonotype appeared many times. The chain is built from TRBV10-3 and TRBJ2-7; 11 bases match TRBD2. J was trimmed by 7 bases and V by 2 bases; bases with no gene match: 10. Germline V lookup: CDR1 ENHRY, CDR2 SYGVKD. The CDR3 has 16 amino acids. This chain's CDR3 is CAISENGTSGVGEQYF. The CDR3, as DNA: TGTGCCATCAGTGAGAACGGGACTAGCGGAGTGGGGGAGCAGTACTTC.